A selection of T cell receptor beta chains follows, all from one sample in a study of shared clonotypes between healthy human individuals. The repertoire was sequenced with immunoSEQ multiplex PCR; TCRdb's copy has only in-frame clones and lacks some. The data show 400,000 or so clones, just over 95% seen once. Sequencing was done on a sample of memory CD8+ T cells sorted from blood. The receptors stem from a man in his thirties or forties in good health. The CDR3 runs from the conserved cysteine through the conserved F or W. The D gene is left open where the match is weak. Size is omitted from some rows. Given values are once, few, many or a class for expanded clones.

CDR3aa: CASSQKAGANEQFF; CDR3nt: TGCGCCAGCAGCCAAAAAGCCGGGGCCAATGAGCAGTTCTTC; j_gene: TRBJ2-1; d_gene: -; abundance: once; v_gene: TRBV4-1
CDR3aa: CASSRTRLASNTDTQYF; CDR3nt: TGTGCCAGTAGTAGGACCCGACTAGCGTCTAACACAGATACGCAGTATTTT; j_gene: TRBJ2-3; d_gene: TRBD2; abundance: -; v_gene: TRBV19
CDR3aa: CASSLEIGNTEAFF; CDR3nt: TGTGCCAGCAGCTTAGAAATCGGTAACACTGAAGCTTTCTTT; j_gene: TRBJ1-1; d_gene: -; abundance: -; v_gene: TRBV11-2
CDR3aa: CASSLVQGKTSGSTYF; CDR3nt: TGCGCCAGCAGCTTGGTCCAGGGGAAGACTAGCGGGAGTACGTATTTT; j_gene: TRBJ2-3; d_gene: TRBD2; abundance: once; v_gene: TRBV5-1
CDR3aa: CASSDRSITGELFF; CDR3nt: TGTGCCAGCAGTGATCGGAGTATCACCGGGGAGCTGTTTTTT; j_gene: TRBJ2-2; d_gene: -; abundance: -; v_gene: TRBV6-1
CDR3aa: CASSLEYRGSSYNEQFF; CDR3nt: TGTGCCAGCAGCTTAGAATACAGGGGGAGTTCCTACAATGAGCAGTTCTTC; j_gene: TRBJ2-1; d_gene: TRBD1; abundance: -; v_gene: TRBV11-1
CDR3aa: CASSVGQAGSYEQYF; CDR3nt: TGTGCCAGCAGCGTTGGACAAGCGGGCTCCTACGAGCAGTACTTC; j_gene: TRBJ2-7; d_gene: -; abundance: -; v_gene: TRBV9
CDR3aa: CASSFWGLGSVDNEQFF; CDR3nt: TGTGCCAGCAGCTTTTGGGGGTTAGGTAGCGTAGACAATGAGCAGTTCTTC; j_gene: TRBJ2-1; d_gene: -; abundance: once; v_gene: TRBV7-9
CDR3aa: CASRDVALGHYEQYF; CDR3nt: TGTGCCAGCAGGGACGTCGCCCTGGGACACTACGAGCAGTACTTC; j_gene: TRBJ2-7; d_gene: -; abundance: -; v_gene: TRBV28
CDR3aa: CASRITSGSIETQYF; CDR3nt: TGTGCCAGCAGGATTACTAGCGGGAGTATCGAGACCCAGTACTTC; j_gene: TRBJ2-5; d_gene: TRBD2; abundance: -; v_gene: TRBV6-5
CDR3aa: CASSKLAGESKQYF; CDR3nt: TGTGCCAGCAGCAAACTAGCGGGAGAATCCAAGCAGTACTTC; j_gene: TRBJ2-7; d_gene: TRBD2; abundance: -; v_gene: TRBV7-9
CDR3aa: CASSPRGNTEAFF; CDR3nt: TGTGCCAGCTCACCCAGGGGGAACACTGAAGCTTTCTTT; j_gene: TRBJ1-1; d_gene: -; abundance: -; v_gene: TRBV18
CDR3aa: CASWAGQGGPKAFF; CDR3nt: TGTGCCAGTTGGGCGGGACAGGGAGGGCCTAAAGCTTTCTTT; j_gene: TRBJ1-1; d_gene: TRBD1; abundance: -; v_gene: TRBV2
CDR3aa: CASSLRVNTEAFF; CDR3nt: TGTGCCAGCAGCTTGCGGGTGAACACTGAAGCTTTCTTT; j_gene: TRBJ1-1; d_gene: -; abundance: -; v_gene: TRBV5-4
CDR3aa: CASSLARGLNSPLHF; CDR3nt: TGTGCCAGCAGCTTAGCACGGGGTTTGAATTCACCCCTCCACTTT; j_gene: TRBJ1-6; d_gene: -; abundance: -; v_gene: TRBV7-2
CDR3aa: CASTGGSNYGYTF; CDR3nt: TGCGCCAGCACCGGGGGTTCTAACTATGGCTACACCTTC; j_gene: TRBJ1-2; d_gene: -; abundance: -; v_gene: TRBV5-1
CDR3aa: CASSHLMGIEQYF; CDR3nt: TGTGCCAGCAGCCACCTGATGGGTATCGAGCAGTACTTC; j_gene: TRBJ2-7; d_gene: -; abundance: -; v_gene: TRBV6-1
CDR3aa: CAWSGNRGHQPQHF; CDR3nt: TGTGCCTGGAGTGGAAACAGGGGGCACCAGCCCCAGCATTTT; j_gene: TRBJ1-5; d_gene: TRBD1; abundance: -; v_gene: TRBV30
CDR3aa: CASSTTLRTGLDTQYF; CDR3nt: TGTGCCAGCAGTACGACTCTGCGTACAGGGTTGGATACGCAGTATTTT; j_gene: TRBJ2-3; d_gene: -; abundance: -; v_gene: TRBV28
CDR3aa: CASSPIQGKGFGNTIYF; CDR3nt: TGTGCCAGCAGCCCAATACAGGGTAAAGGATTTGGAAACACCATATATTTT; j_gene: TRBJ1-3; d_gene: -; abundance: -; v_gene: TRBV7-9